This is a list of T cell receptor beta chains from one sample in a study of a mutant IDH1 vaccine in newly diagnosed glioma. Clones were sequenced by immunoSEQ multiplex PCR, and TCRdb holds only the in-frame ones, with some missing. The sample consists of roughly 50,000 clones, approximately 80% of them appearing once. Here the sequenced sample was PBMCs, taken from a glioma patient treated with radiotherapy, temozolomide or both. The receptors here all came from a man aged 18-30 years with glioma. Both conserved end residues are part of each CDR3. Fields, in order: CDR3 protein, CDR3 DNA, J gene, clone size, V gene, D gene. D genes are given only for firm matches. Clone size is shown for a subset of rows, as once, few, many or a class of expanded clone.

CDR3: CASSPDPNTGELFF
DNA: TGTGCCAGCTCACCGGACCCAAACACCGGGGAGCTGTTTTTT
J: TRBJ2-2
size: few
V: TRBV18
D: -

CDR3: CASSPQRERRTDTQYF
DNA: TGTGCCAGCTCACCCCAGCGGGAGCGTCGCACAGATACGCAGTATTTT
J: TRBJ2-3
size: -
V: TRBV18
D: TRBD2

CDR3: CASGLTNTEAFF
DNA: TGTGCTAGTGGCCTGACGAACACTGAAGCTTTCTTT
J: TRBJ1-1
size: few
V: TRBV12-5
D: -

CDR3: CAWSVSAVGYTF
DNA: TGTGCCTGGAGTGTATCGGCGGTCGGCTACACCTTC
J: TRBJ1-2
size: -
V: TRBV30
D: -

CDR3: CASSKDRGPYSNQPQHF
DNA: TGTGCCAGCAGCAAAGATAGAGGGCCATATAGCAATCAGCCCCAGCATTTT
J: TRBJ1-5
size: few
V: TRBV21-1
D: -

CDR3: CATSSQSNTGPEAFF
DNA: TGTGCCACCAGCAGTCAATCCAACACAGGGCCTGAAGCTTTCTTT
J: TRBJ1-1
size: -
V: TRBV15
D: -

CDR3: CASSFPQGVNTEAFF
DNA: TGTGCCAGCAGCTTCCCGCAGGGGGTGAACACTGAAGCTTTCTTT
J: TRBJ1-1
size: few
V: TRBV7-9
D: TRBD1

CDR3: CASSHTGVAEAFF
DNA: TGCGCCAGCAGCCATACAGGGGTTGCTGAAGCTTTCTTT
J: TRBJ1-1
size: few
V: TRBV4-3
D: TRBD1

CDR3: CAINVGGNTEAFF
DNA: TGTGCCATCAACGTCGGGGGGAACACTGAAGCTTTCTTT
J: TRBJ1-1
size: -
V: TRBV10-3
D: -

CDR3: CASSEQGDDGYTF
DNA: TGTGCCAGCAGTGAACAGGGGGACGATGGCTACACCTTC
J: TRBJ1-2
size: -
V: TRBV2
D: TRBD1

CDR3: CASSQDWGNRYEQYF
DNA: TGCGCCAGCAGCCAAGATTGGGGAAATCGTTACGAGCAGTACTTC
J: TRBJ2-7
size: -
V: TRBV4-1
D: -

CDR3: CASRRGAEDTQYF
DNA: TGTGCCAGTCGCCGGGGGGCGGAAGATACGCAGTATTTT
J: TRBJ2-3
size: -
V: TRBV7-3
D: -

CDR3: CASSQEGVMGADTQYF
DNA: TGTGCCAGCAGCCAAGAAGGAGTAATGGGGGCAGATACGCAGTATTTT
J: TRBJ2-3
size: -
V: TRBV4-2
D: -

CDR3: CASSPLQGGEAFF
DNA: TGCGCCAGCAGCCCCCTCCAGGGCGGTGAAGCTTTCTTT
J: TRBJ1-1
size: -
V: TRBV4-1
D: -

CDR3: CAWSTGQGYTEAFF
DNA: TGTGCCTGGAGTACGGGACAGGGTTACACTGAAGCTTTCTTT
J: TRBJ1-1
size: -
V: TRBV30
D: TRBD1

CDR3: CASSFGLYNSPLHF
DNA: TGTGCCAGCAGCTTCGGGCTGTATAATTCACCCCTCCACTTT
J: TRBJ1-6
size: few
V: TRBV11-2
D: -

CDR3: CASSVGGLDTDTQYF
DNA: TGTGCCAGCAGCGTCGGGGGACTAGACACAGATACGCAGTATTTT
J: TRBJ2-3
size: -
V: TRBV9
D: TRBD2

CDR3: CASSQDAAGNQPQHF
DNA: TGCGCCAGCAGCCAAGATGCGGCAGGCAATCAGCCCCAGCATTTT
J: TRBJ1-5
size: -
V: TRBV4-3
D: -

CDR3: CASSQDELASYEQYF
DNA: TGCGCCAGCAGCCAAGATGAGTTAGCTTCCTACGAGCAGTACTTC
J: TRBJ2-7
size: -
V: TRBV4-1
D: -

CDR3: CASSFQLYEQYF
DNA: TGTGCCAGCAGCTTCCAGCTCTACGAGCAGTACTTC
J: TRBJ2-7
size: -
V: TRBV5-8
D: -

CDR3: CASSQVRSRQYNEQFF
DNA: TGCGCCAGCAGCCAAGTTCGCTCGCGGCAATACAATGAGCAGTTCTTC
J: TRBJ2-1
size: few
V: TRBV4-3
D: -

CDR3: CASSDGQGREKLFF
DNA: TGTGCCAGCAGTGACGGACAGGGCCGAGAAAAACTGTTTTTT
J: TRBJ1-4
size: -
V: TRBV6-5
D: TRBD1

CDR3: CSVEGQETGANVLTF
DNA: TGCAGCGTTGAGGGACAGGAGACTGGGGCCAACGTCCTGACTTTC
J: TRBJ2-6
size: -
V: TRBV29-1
D: TRBD1

CDR3: CASSQDVAGQETQYF
DNA: TGTGCCAGCAGCCAAGATGTAGCGGGACAAGAGACCCAGTACTTC
J: TRBJ2-5
size: -
V: TRBV4-2
D: TRBD2

CDR3: CASSLVQGEGNTIYF
DNA: TGCGCCAGCAGCTTGGTTCAGGGAGAGGGAAACACCATATATTTT
J: TRBJ1-3
size: -
V: TRBV5-1
D: -

CDR3: CASRGQGTGNTIYF
DNA: TGTGCCAGCAGGGGTCAGGGTACGGGAAACACCATATATTTT
J: TRBJ1-3
size: -
V: TRBV5-6
D: -

CDR3: CAWIPEGEAFF
DNA: TGTGCCTGGATCCCGGAGGGAGAAGCTTTCTTT
J: TRBJ1-1
size: -
V: TRBV30
D: -

CDR3: CSVDEQGPLPYGYTF
DNA: TGCAGCGTTGATGAACAGGGTCCCCTGCCCTATGGCTACACCTTC
J: TRBJ1-2
size: -
V: TRBV29-1
D: -

CDR3: CASSFYYEQYF
DNA: TGTGCCAGCAGCTTTTACTACGAGCAGTACTTC
J: TRBJ2-7
size: -
V: TRBV11-2
D: -

CDR3: CSVEGGGNSEAFF
DNA: TGCAGCGTTGAGGGGGGGGGTAACTCTGAAGCTTTCTTT
J: TRBJ1-1
size: -
V: TRBV29-1
D: -

CDR3: CASSPPFSGNTIYF
DNA: TGTGCCAGCAGTCCCCCATTCTCTGGAAACACCATATATTTT
J: TRBJ1-3
size: -
V: TRBV28
D: -

CDR3: CASSFGGTSYEQYF
DNA: TGCGCCAGCAGCTTCGGCGGCACCTCCTACGAGCAGTACTTC
J: TRBJ2-7
size: -
V: TRBV5-1
D: -

CDR3: CAWMRGSFDTQYF
DNA: TGTGCCTGGATGAGGGGAAGCTTTGATACGCAGTATTTT
J: TRBJ2-3
size: -
V: TRBV30
D: -

CDR3: CAWSVGGLADTQYF
DNA: TGTGCCTGGAGTGTCGGTGGCCTGGCAGATACGCAGTATTTT
J: TRBJ2-3
size: -
V: TRBV30
D: -

CDR3: CASSLWTDLAEAFF
DNA: TGTGCCAGCAGCCTCTGGACAGATCTGGCTGAAGCTTTCTTT
J: TRBJ1-1
size: once
V: TRBV14
D: -

CDR3: CASSQGQGLEAFF
DNA: TGTGCCAGCAGCCAAGGACAGGGTCTGGAAGCTTTCTTT
J: TRBJ1-1
size: -
V: TRBV14
D: TRBD1

CDR3: CASSPENRGQQFF
DNA: TGTGCCAGCAGCCCCGAGAACAGGGGGCAGCAGTTCTTC
J: TRBJ2-1
size: -
V: TRBV7-6
D: TRBD1

CDR3: CASSRTGDQPQHF
DNA: TGTGCCAGCAGTCGAACAGGGGATCAGCCCCAGCATTTT
J: TRBJ1-5
size: -
V: TRBV6-6
D: TRBD1

CDR3: CASSVGGTRGEKLFF
DNA: TGTGCCAGCAGCGTTGGTGGAACAAGGGGGGAAAAACTGTTTTTT
J: TRBJ1-4
size: -
V: TRBV9
D: -

CDR3: CASSSVGGYGYTF
DNA: TGTGCCAGCAGCTCGGTGGGCGGCTATGGCTACACCTTC
J: TRBJ1-2
size: -
V: TRBV5-6
D: -

CDR3: CASSEHRGASYGYTF
DNA: TGTGCCAGCAGTGAACATCGGGGGGCAAGCTATGGCTACACCTTC
J: TRBJ1-2
size: -
V: TRBV6-1
D: -